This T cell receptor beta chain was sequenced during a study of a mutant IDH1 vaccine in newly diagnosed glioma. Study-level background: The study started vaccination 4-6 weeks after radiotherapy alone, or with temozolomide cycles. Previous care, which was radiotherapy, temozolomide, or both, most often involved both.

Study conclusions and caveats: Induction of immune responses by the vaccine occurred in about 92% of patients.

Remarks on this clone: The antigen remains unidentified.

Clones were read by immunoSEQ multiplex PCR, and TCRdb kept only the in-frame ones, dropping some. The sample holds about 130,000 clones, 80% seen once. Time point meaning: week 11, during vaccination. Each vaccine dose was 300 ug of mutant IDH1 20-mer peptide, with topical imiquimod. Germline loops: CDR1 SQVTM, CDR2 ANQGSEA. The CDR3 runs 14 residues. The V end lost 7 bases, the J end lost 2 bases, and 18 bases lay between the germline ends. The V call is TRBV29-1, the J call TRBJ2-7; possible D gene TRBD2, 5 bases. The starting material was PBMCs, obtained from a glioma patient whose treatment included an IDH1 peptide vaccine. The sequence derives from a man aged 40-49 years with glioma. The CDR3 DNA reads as TGCAGCGCAGTCCTAGGACTGGGGACCTACGAGCAGTACTTC. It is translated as CSAVLGLGTYEQYF.